The 25 T cell receptor beta chains given below trace back to one sample, sequenced in a study of cytotoxic CD8 clonotypes in ibrutinib-treated CLL. Sequencing used immunoSEQ multiplex PCR; TCRdb keeps in-frame clones, though not all of them. In the table there are roughly 150,000 clones, 75% to 80% of which are singletons. The sequencing here drew on PBMCs, taken after 24 months of ibrutinib treatment. Receptors were obtained from a human donor with chronic lymphocytic leukemia.

The chain recombines TRBV6-5 with TRBJ1-1, with a possible D match to TRBD1 (6 bases). V was clipped by 6 bases and J by 1 base, with 9 bases between them. The germline V gene has CDR1 MNHEY and CDR2 SVGAGI. The CDR3 spans 13 residues. The CDR3 loop is CASSRGQNTEAFF. CDR3 nucleotide sequence: TGTGCCAGCAGCCGGGGACAGAACACTGAAGCTTTCTTT.

There are many counts of this clone. This chain links TRBV28 with TRBJ2-7; 14 bases align to TRBD2. The CDR3 length is 16 residues. After removal of 5 bases from V and 2 bases from J, the junction contained 5 bases not matched to a gene. Germline V CDR1 and CDR2: MDHEN, SYDVKM. The CDR3 protein is CASSPGGLAGAYEQYF. Here the CDR3 DNA reads TGTGCCAGCAGTCCAGGGGGACTAGCGGGAGCCTACGAGCAGTACTTC.

The DNA for the CDR3 is TGTGCCAGCGCCGGGGACTACTCCGCAGATACGCAGTATTTT. This translates into CASAGDYSADTQYF. The chain combines TRBV11-2 with TRBJ2-3; 7 nucleotides agree with TRBD2. V trimming: 8 bases; J trimming: 4 bases; junction bases outside the gene matches: 9. The germline V gene encodes CDR1 SGHAT and CDR2 FQNNGV. The CDR3 runs to 14 residues.

This clone was detected ten times or more. The genes are TRBV2 and TRBJ1-5; weak D call: TRBD1 (6 bases). V gave up 4 bases and J gave up 7 bases, with 11 bases separating them. The CDR3 has 13 amino acids. Germline CDR1 is SNHLY and CDR2 is FYNNEI. The CDR3 reads CASSAGEGQPQHF. The CDR3 DNA reads TGTGCCAGCAGTGCAGGGGAGGGACAGCCCCAGCATTTT.

This clone was detected a few times. J is TRBJ1-1 and V is TRBV5-1; no definite D call. There are 14 residues in the CDR3. V lost 2 bases, J lost 5 bases, and 13 bases lay in between. CDR1 and CDR2 (germline): SGHRS, YFSETQ. The CDR3: CASSFSGFWTEAFF. The DNA of the CDR3 is TGCGCCAGCAGCTTTTCCGGGTTTTGGACTGAAGCTTTCTTT. Using reference TRBV5-1 and TRBJ1-1 for the parts outside the CDR3, the full variable domain is KAGVTQTPRYLIKTRGQQVTLSCSPISGHRSVSWYQQTPGQGLQFLFEYFSETQRNKGNFPGRFSGRQFSNSRSEMNVSTLELGDSALYLCASSFSGFWTEAFFGQGTRLTVV.

The rearrangement links TRBV9 to TRBJ1-3; the match to TRBD1 covers 10 bases. V was clipped by 0 bases and J by 4 bases; unmatched bases: 4. Per the germline V gene, CDR1 is SGDLS and CDR2 is YYNGEE. CDR3 length: 16 amino acids. CDR3 bases: TGTGCCAGCAGCGTAGGGGGGACAGGGGACGGAAACACCATATATTTT. Residues: CASSVGGTGDGNTIYF.

The chain joins TRBV10-3 to TRBJ2-7; possible D gene TRBD2, 5 bases. The CDR3 length is 13 residues. Per the germline V gene, CDR1 is ENHRY and CDR2 is SYGVKD. Trimming cost V 0 bases and J 4 bases, with 7 bases left between them. The CDR3 protein is CAISESLGYEQYF. The DNA for the CDR3 is TGTGCCATCAGTGAGTCACTAGGGTACGAGCAGTACTTC.

This clone was recorded only once. V usage is TRBV5-1 and J usage is TRBJ1-1; 7 positions match TRBD1. This CDR3 region has 12 residues. With 2 bases clipped from V and 7 bases from J, the junction kept 2 bases outside the gene matches. Germline V gives CDR1 SGHRS, CDR2 YFSETQ. The CDR3 protein is CASSFTGVEAFF. For the CDR3, the DNA is TGCGCCAGCAGCTTTACAGGGGTTGAAGCTTTCTTT.

V and J are TRBV6-6 and TRBJ1-4, with TRBD1 matching over 7 bases. CDR3 length equals 15 residues. The V gene end was trimmed by 6 bases and the J gene end by 1 base; junction bases not matched to a gene: 5. The germline V gene encodes CDR1 MNHNY and CDR2 SVGAGI (reference sequence). This CDR3 is CASRTGRGTNEKLFF. The CDR3 coding sequence is TGTGCCAGCAGGACAGGGAGGGGAACTAATGAAAAACTGTTTTTT.

CDR3 DNA: TGTGCCACAAGGCCGGGAGGCAATCAGCCCCAGCATTTT. Translation: CATRPGGNQPQHF. The rearrangement joins TRBV19 to TRBJ1-5; D is unresolved. CDR1 and CDR2 from the germline V gene are LNHDA and SQIVND (reference sequence). V was shortened by 10 bases and J by 2 bases, with 12 bases between the two germline ends. This CDR3 comprises 13 residues.

This clone showed up just once. This chain connects TRBV6-5 to TRBJ2-5, with D perhaps TRBD1 or TRBD2 (5 bases each). Germline V gene sequence: CDR1 MNHEY, CDR2 SVGAGI. The CDR3 consists of 14 residues. V dropped 7 bases and J dropped 3 bases, with 15 bases sitting between them. The CDR3 nucleotides read TGTGCCAGCACGACCTCGGGGACGGAAGAGACCCAGTACTTC. Encoded protein: CASTTSGTEETQYF.

The chain recombines TRBV7-3 with TRBJ2-2; no definite D call. V lost 2 bases and J lost 0, with 10 bases in between. Looked up from germline, CDR1 is SGHTA and CDR2 is FQGTGA. The CDR3 is made up of 16 amino acids. CDR3 sequence (DNA): TGTGCCAGCAGCTTAGGCCCGACCACGAACACCGGGGAGCTGTTTTTT. Protein product: CASSLGPTTNTGELFF.

The genes are TRBV19 and TRBJ1-6; 11 positions match TRBD1. This CDR3 spans 18 amino acids. Germline loops: CDR1 LNHDA, CDR2 SQIVND (reference sequence). V trimming: 6 bases; J trimming: 13 bases; junction bases outside the gene matches: 20. The CDR3 loop reads CASSAGTGGTWERSPLHF. As DNA, the CDR3 is TGTGCCAGTAGCGCCGGGACAGGGGGAACCTGGGAAAGGTCGCCCCTCCACTTT.

The V call is TRBV10-3, the J call TRBJ2-5, with D tentatively TRBD2 (6 bases). V gave up 10 bases and J gave up 4 bases, with 10 bases separating them. The V gene's germline CDR1 is ENHRY and CDR2 SYGVKD. There are 11 residues in the CDR3. CDR3 amino acids: CATGTPETQYF. The CDR3 DNA reads as TGTGCCACCGGGACTCCAGAGACCCAGTACTTC.

The V call is TRBV19, the J call TRBJ2-5; 13 bases map to TRBD2. J gave up 1 base and V 5 bases, and 4 bases lay outside the gene matches. From germline, CDR1 is LNHDA and CDR2 SQIVND (reference sequence). The CDR3 spans 16 residues. The CDR3 reads CASSRRTSGGQETQYF. CDR3 nucleotides: TGTGCCAGTAGTCGTAGGACTAGCGGGGGCCAAGAGACCCAGTACTTC.

Only a few counts were recorded for this clone. The chain carries TRBV7-2 and TRBJ1-6; D may be TRBD1 (6 bases). The CDR3 extends over 14 amino acids. V gave up 1 base and J gave up 10 bases, with 11 bases separating them. The germline gives CDR1 SGHTA, CDR2 FQGNSA. The CDR3 is CASSLGQGLSPLHF. The DNA of the CDR3 is TGTGCCAGCAGCTTAGGGCAGGGGTTGTCACCCCTCCACTTT.

This clone was found once. The CDR3 here is CASSPHEGEGTQYF. CDR3 nucleotide sequence: TGTGCCAGCAGCCCTCACGAGGGGGAGGGTACGCAGTATTTT. The chain carries TRBV28 and TRBJ2-3; perhaps TRBD2 as D (7 bases). V lost 6 bases and J lost 8, with 18 bases in between. Germline V gene lookup returns CDR1 MDHEN and CDR2 SYDVKM. This CDR3 comprises 14 residues. Full variable domain (missing parts from reference TRBV28 and TRBJ2-3): DVKVTQSSRYLVKRTGEKVFLECVQDMDHENMFWYRQDPGLGLRLIYFSYDVKMKEKGDIPEGYSVSREKKERFSLILESASTNQTSMYLCASSPHEGEGTQYFGPGTRLTVL.

This clone occurred a few times. The gene calls are TRBV5-1 and TRBJ1-5; 7 nucleotides match TRBD1. Per germline, CDR1 SGHRS and CDR2 YFSETQ. Trimming at V came to 1 base and at J to 3 bases, leaving 4 bases not matched to a gene. The CDR3 contains 15 residues. CDR3 DNA: TGCGCCAGCAGCTTGTCCGGGACAGCCAATCAGCCCCAGCATTTT. This gives the protein CASSLSGTANQPQHF.

The chain couples TRBV6-5 to TRBJ2-3; D uncertain. V gave up 2 bases and J gave up 4 bases, with 7 bases separating them. CDR1 MNHEY and CDR2 SVGAGI come from the germline V gene. This CDR3 is 13 amino acids long. The CDR3 DNA sequence: TGTGCCAGCAGTTACAGGCTGGCAGATACGCAGTATTTT. Amino acid sequence: CASSYRLADTQYF.

V and J are TRBV10-3 and TRBJ2-7, with 11 positions matching TRBD2. The CDR3 covers 14 residues. CDR1 is ENHRY and CDR2 is SYGVKD in the germline V gene. V was pared by 6 bases and J by 4 bases, with 5 bases of the junction left unmatched. The CDR3 nucleotides read TGTGCCATCAGCCCGGGACTAGCGGTTTACGAGCAGTACTTC. Translating gives CAISPGLAVYEQYF.

This clone occurred many times. The V call is TRBV18, the J call TRBJ1-1; a possible D gene is TRBD1 (5 bases). The CDR3 has 13 amino acids. Germline lookup yields CDR1 KGHSH and CDR2 LQKENI. Trimming removed 3 bases at V and 3 bases at J, with 8 bases between. CDR3 nucleotides: TGTGCCAGCTCACCCCGCAGGGACACTGAAGCTTTCTTT. Translation: CASSPRRDTEAFF.

The V and J genes are TRBV9 and TRBJ2-3; D not certain. Germline-derived CDR1 and CDR2 are SGDLS and YYNGEE. The CDR3 has 13 amino acids. V gave up 2 bases and J gave up 4 bases, with 8 bases separating them. This CDR3 is CASSVPPSDTQYF. Written as DNA, the CDR3 is TGTGCCAGCAGCGTTCCCCCCTCAGATACGCAGTATTTT.

The V gene is TRBV7-2, the J gene TRBJ1-2; no reliable D call. CDR3 size: 13 residues. The V and J ends lost 1 base and 2 bases respectively, with 5 bases between them. Looked up from germline, CDR1 is SGHTA and CDR2 is FQGNSA. The CDR3 spells CASSLVRNYGYTF. The CDR3, as DNA: TGTGCCAGCAGCTTAGTTAGGAACTATGGCTACACCTTC.

This chain joins TRBV6-5 and TRBJ2-1, with 9 bases fitting TRBD1. This CDR3 comprises 14 residues. Trimming removed 2 bases from V and 8 bases from J; junction bases left unmatched: 4. Germline V gene lookup returns CDR1 MNHEY and CDR2 SVGAGI. CDR3 residues: CASSYAGTGHEQFF. The CDR3 DNA reads as TGTGCCAGCAGTTACGCGGGGACAGGGCATGAGCAGTTCTTC.

The chain has TRBV4-3 and TRBJ1-2; possible D gene TRBD1, 5 bases. The CDR3 length is 15 residues. Trimming shortened V by 0 bases and J by 6 bases, and 14 bases separated the two germline ends. Germline CDR1 is LGHNA and CDR2 is YSLEER. DNA for the CDR3: TGCGCCAGCAGCCAAGATGGTGGGGCCTTAGATGGCTACACCTTC. Translated: CASSQDGGALDGYTF.